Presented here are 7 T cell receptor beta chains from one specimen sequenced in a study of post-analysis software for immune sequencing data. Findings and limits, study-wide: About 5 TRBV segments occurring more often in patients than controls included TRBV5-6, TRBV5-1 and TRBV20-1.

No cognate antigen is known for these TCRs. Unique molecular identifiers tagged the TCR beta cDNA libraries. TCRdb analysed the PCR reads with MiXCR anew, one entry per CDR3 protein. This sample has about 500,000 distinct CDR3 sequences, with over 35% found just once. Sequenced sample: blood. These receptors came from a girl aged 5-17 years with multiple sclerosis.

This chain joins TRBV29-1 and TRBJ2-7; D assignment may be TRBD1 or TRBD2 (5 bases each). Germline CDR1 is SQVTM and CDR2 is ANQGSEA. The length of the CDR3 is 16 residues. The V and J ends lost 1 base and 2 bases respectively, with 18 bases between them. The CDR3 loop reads CSVEGDGEGVTYEQYF. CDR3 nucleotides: TGCAGCGTTGAAGGGGACGGGGAAGGGGTCACCTACGAGCAGTACTTC.

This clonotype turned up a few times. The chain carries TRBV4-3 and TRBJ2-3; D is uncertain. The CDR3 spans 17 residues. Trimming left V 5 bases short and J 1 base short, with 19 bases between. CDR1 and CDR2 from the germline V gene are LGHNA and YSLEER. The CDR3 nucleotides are TGCGCCAGCAGCTCAAAATGGGCCGGGTGGGGCACAGATACGCAGTATTTT. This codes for CASSSKWAGWGTDTQYF.

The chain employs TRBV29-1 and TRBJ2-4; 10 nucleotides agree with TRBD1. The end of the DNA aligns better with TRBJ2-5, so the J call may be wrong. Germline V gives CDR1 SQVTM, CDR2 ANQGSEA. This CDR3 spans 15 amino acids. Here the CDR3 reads CSVAAGQGVQETQYF. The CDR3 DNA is TGCAGCGTTGCGGCAGGACAGGGGGTCCAAGAGACCCAGTACTTC.

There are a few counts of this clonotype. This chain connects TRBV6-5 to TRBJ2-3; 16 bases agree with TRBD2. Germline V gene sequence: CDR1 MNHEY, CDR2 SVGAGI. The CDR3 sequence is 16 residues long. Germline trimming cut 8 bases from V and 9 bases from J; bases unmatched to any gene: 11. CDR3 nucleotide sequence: TGTGCCAGCTCTACCTTCGGGACTAGCGGGAGGGCAACGCAGTATTTT. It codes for CASSTFGTSGRATQYF.

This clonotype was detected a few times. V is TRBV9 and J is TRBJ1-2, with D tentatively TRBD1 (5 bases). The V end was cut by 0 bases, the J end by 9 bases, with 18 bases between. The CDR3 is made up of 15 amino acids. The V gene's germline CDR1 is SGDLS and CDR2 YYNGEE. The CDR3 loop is CASSVGPDGTVSYTF. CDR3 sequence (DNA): TGTGCCAGCAGCGTAGGTCCTGATGGGACGGTGAGCTACACCTTC.

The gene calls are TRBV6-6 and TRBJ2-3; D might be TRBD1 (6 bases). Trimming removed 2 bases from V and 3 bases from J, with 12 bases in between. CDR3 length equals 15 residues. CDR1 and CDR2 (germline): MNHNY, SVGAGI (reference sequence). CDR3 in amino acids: CASSYITGLTDTQYF. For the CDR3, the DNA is TGTGCCAGCAGTTACATTACAGGGCTGACAGATACGCAGTATTTT.

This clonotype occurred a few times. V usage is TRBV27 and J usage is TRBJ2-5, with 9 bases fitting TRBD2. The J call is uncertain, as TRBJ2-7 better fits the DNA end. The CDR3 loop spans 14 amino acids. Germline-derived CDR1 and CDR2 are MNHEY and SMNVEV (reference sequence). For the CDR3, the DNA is TGTGCCAGCAGTCCAGTGACTAGCGGCTACGAGCAGTACTTC. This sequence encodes CASSPVTSGYEQYF.